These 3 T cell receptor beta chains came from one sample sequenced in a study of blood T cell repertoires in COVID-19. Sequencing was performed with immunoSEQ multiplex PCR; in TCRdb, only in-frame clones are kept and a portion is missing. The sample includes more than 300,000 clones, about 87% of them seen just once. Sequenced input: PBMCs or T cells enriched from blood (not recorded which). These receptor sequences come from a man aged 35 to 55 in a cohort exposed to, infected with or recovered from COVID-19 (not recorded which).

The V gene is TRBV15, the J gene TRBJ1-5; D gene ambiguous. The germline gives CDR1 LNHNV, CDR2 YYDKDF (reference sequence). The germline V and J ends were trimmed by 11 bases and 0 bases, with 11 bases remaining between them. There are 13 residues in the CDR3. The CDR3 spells CAFAGDSNQPQHF. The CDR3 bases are TGTGCCTTTGCAGGTGATAGCAATCAGCCCCAGCATTTT.

CDR3 DNA sequence: TGTGCCAGCAGTTTAGGACAGACCTACGAGCAGTACTTC. Its translation is CASSLGQTYEQYF. The chain recombines TRBV28 with TRBJ2-7, with D possibly TRBD1 on 6 matching bases. Trimming pared 2 bases from V and 2 bases from J, leaving 7 bases between. The CDR3 has 13 residues. Looked up from germline, CDR1 is MDHEN and CDR2 is SYDVKM. Variable domain in full (rest from reference TRBV28 and TRBJ2-7): DVKVTQSSRYLVKRTGEKVFLECVQDMDHENMFWYRQDPGLGLRLIYFSYDVKMKEKGDIPEGYSVSREKKERFSLILESASTNQTSMYLCASSLGQTYEQYFGPGTRLTVT.

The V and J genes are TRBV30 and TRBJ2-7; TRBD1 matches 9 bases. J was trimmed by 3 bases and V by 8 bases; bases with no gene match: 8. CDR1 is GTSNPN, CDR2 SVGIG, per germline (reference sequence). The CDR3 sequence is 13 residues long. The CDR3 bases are TGTGCCGCCTCCGGGACAGGGCTCTACGAGCAGTACTTC. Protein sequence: CAASGTGLYEQYF.